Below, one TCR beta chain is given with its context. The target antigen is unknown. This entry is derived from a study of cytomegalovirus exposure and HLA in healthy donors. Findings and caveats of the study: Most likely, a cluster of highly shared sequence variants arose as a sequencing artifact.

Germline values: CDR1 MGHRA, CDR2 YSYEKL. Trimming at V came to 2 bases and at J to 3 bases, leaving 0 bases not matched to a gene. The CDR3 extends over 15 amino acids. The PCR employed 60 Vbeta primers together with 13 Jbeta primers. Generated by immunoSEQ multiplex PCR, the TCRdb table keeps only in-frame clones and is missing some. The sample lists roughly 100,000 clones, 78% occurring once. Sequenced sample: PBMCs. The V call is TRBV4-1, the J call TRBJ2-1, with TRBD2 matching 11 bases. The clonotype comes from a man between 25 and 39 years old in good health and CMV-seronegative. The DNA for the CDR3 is TGCGCCAGCAGCCAAACTAGCGGGAGCTACAATGAGCAGTTCTTC. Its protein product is CASSQTSGSYNEQFF.